Presented here are 17 T cell receptor beta chains from one specimen sequenced in a study of blood T cell repertoires in COVID-19. Profiled with immunoSEQ multiplex PCR; TCRdb holds only in-frame clones, not every one. The top ten hold 15% to 20% of the sample, which has approximately 150,000 clones, 65% to 80% seen once. Source material: PBMCs or T cells enriched from blood (not recorded which). These receptors originate from a woman in her sixties or seventies in a cohort exposed to, infected with or recovered from COVID-19 (not recorded which).

The count of this clone is one. This chain uses TRBV7-2 with TRBJ2-7, with TRBD2 matching over 8 bases. This CDR3 contains 13 residues. Germline CDR1 reads SGHTA; CDR2 reads FQGNSA. The trim removed 5 bases at V and 3 bases at J, leaving 3 bases unmatched. The CDR3: CASSQLAGYEQYF. CDR3 in DNA: TGTGCCAGCAGCCAGCTAGCGGGCTACGAGCAGTACTTC.

This chain uses TRBV5-8 with TRBJ1-4; D remains unclear. This CDR3 region has 15 residues. Germline-derived CDR1 and CDR2 are SGHTS and YDEGEE. V was clipped by 3 bases and J by 4 bases, with 13 bases between them. The CDR3 sequence: CASSSSGVDNEKLFF. CDR3 DNA: TGTGCCAGCAGCTCGTCAGGCGTCGATAATGAAAAACTGTTTTTT.

The rearrangement links TRBV6-5 to TRBJ1-5; D ambiguous. The V end was cut by 0 bases, the J end by 6 bases, with 9 bases between. The CDR3 totals 14 residues. The germline CDR1 and CDR2 sequences are MNHEY and SVGAGI. CDR3 region: CASSYSSGSQPQHF. The CDR3, as DNA: TGTGCCAGCAGTTACTCTTCCGGTAGTCAGCCCCAGCATTTT.

The genes are TRBV28 and TRBJ1-1; 7 bases align to TRBD1. Germline lookup yields CDR1 MDHEN and CDR2 SYDVKM. The CDR3 covers 15 residues. J was trimmed by 1 base and V by 4 bases; bases with no gene match: 6. This CDR3 reads CASSSPGTANTEAFF. The DNA for the CDR3 is TGTGCCAGCAGTTCACCCGGGACAGCGAACACTGAAGCTTTCTTT.

This rearrangement joins TRBV5-1 to TRBJ2-2; the D gene is possibly TRBD2 (5 bases). The CDR3 length is 13 residues. V was shortened by 5 bases and J by 6 bases, with 11 bases between the two germline ends. Germline V CDR1 and CDR2: SGHRS, YFSETQ. CDR3 loop: CASRLSGSGELFF. The CDR3 DNA follows: TGCGCCAGCAGGCTCTCGGGGTCCGGGGAGCTGTTTTTT. Variable domain in full (rest from reference TRBV5-1 and TRBJ2-2): KAGVTQTPRYLIKTRGQQVTLSCSPISGHRSVSWYQQTPGQGLQFLFEYFSETQRNKGNFPGRFSGRQFSNSRSEMNVSTLELGDSALYLCASRLSGSGELFFGEGSRLTVL.

CDR3 residues: CASSIDRGSEQYF. The CDR3 bases are TGTGCCAGCAGTATTGACAGGGGATCCGAGCAGTACTTC. The chain is built from TRBV27 and TRBJ2-7; 8 bases align to TRBD1. V trimming: 5 bases; J trimming: 6 bases; junction bases outside the gene matches: 6. The CDR3 contains 13 residues. Germline V gene lookup returns CDR1 MNHEY and CDR2 SMNVEV (reference sequence).

The chain has TRBV30 and TRBJ1-1; tentative D call: TRBD1 (5 bases). CDR3 length equals 11 residues. V was pared by 7 bases and J by 9 bases, with 15 bases between. Germline lookup yields CDR1 GTSNPN and CDR2 SVGIG (reference sequence). CDR3 in amino acids: CAFERTTQAFF. CDR3 nucleotide sequence: TGTGCCTTTGAGAGGACAACCCAAGCTTTCTTT.

The chain joins TRBV7-2 to TRBJ1-2; tentatively, D is TRBD1 (5 bases). Between the trimmed V and J ends, which lost 1 base and 0 bases, there was a span of 9 bases. Per the germline V gene, CDR1 is SGHTA and CDR2 is FQGNSA. The CDR3 is made up of 15 amino acids. This CDR3 is CASSLGGRANYGYTF. In nucleotides, the CDR3 is TGTGCCAGCAGCTTAGGAGGCAGGGCTAACTATGGCTACACCTTC. The whole variable domain, remainder taken from reference TRBV7-2 and TRBJ1-2, is GAGVSQSPSNKVTEKGKDVELRCDPISGHTALYWYRQSLGQGLEFLIYFQGNSAPDKSGLPSDRFSAERTGGSVSTLTIQRTQQEDSAVYLCASSLGGRANYGYTFGSGTRLTVV.

The chain employs TRBV5-1 and TRBJ1-1; D remains unclear. CDR1 is SGHRS and CDR2 is YFSETQ in the germline V gene. The CDR3 loop spans 14 amino acids. V lost 5 bases to trimming and J lost 3 bases, with 14 bases between them. The CDR3 here is CASRFVGSDTEAFF. The CDR3 region has the DNA TGCGCCAGCAGGTTTGTTGGCAGCGACACTGAAGCTTTCTTT.

In its sample, this clone was seen once. This rearrangement joins TRBV28 to TRBJ2-5, with 10 bases that match TRBD2. The CDR3 is 16 residues long. The J segment lost 4 bases and the V segment lost 4 bases, leaving 9 bases of the junction unmatched. Germline V gives CDR1 MDHEN, CDR2 SYDVKM. CDR3 amino acids: CASSSPRLAGVETQYF. In DNA form, the CDR3 reads TGTGCCAGCAGTTCTCCTAGGCTAGCGGGAGTAGAGACCCAGTACTTC.

This chain connects TRBV28 to TRBJ1-4; tentatively, D is TRBD1 (5 bases). V dropped 6 bases and J dropped 4 bases, with 9 bases sitting between them. The CDR3 has 13 amino acids. In germline, CDR1 is MDHEN, CDR2 SYDVKM. The CDR3 nucleotides are TGTGCCAGCAGGAGACAGAGTAATGAAAAACTGTTTTTT. This gives the protein CASRRQSNEKLFF.

This clone was seen more than once but under ten times. The chain joins TRBV11-2 to TRBJ2-3, with D perhaps matching TRBD2 (5 bases). Germline CDR1 is SGHAT and CDR2 is FQNNGV. The germline V and J ends were trimmed by 3 bases and 0 bases, with 7 bases remaining between them. CDR3 size: 14 residues. The CDR3 DNA is TGTGCCAGCAGCTTCAGCGGTAGCACAGATACGCAGTATTTT. As protein: CASSFSGSTDTQYF. The full variable domain, completed using reference TRBV11-2 and TRBJ2-3, is EAGVAQSPRYKIIEKRQSVAFWCNPISGHATLYWYQQILGQGPKLLIQFQNNGVVDDSQLPKDRFSAERLKGVDSTLKIQPAKLEDSAVYLCASSFSGSTDTQYFGPGTRLTVL.

The rearrangement uses TRBV19 and TRBJ2-5; D might be TRBD2 (6 bases). Trimming removed 6 bases from V and 5 bases from J, with 10 bases in between. CDR1 is LNHDA, CDR2 SQIVND, per germline (reference sequence). The CDR3 spans 12 residues. The CDR3, as DNA: TGTGCCAGTAGCAGGGCGGGGGAGACCCAGTACTTC. Translating it yields CASSRAGETQYF.

The gene calls are TRBV3-1 (or the pseudogene TRBV3-2) and TRBJ2-7; D may be TRBD1 (6 bases). From germline, CDR1 is LGHDT and CDR2 YNNKEL (reference sequence). V lost 0 bases and J lost 5, with 14 bases in between. This CDR3 region has 15 residues. This CDR3 reads CASSQEGTGRHEQYF. Written as DNA, the CDR3 is TGTGCCAGCAGCCAAGAAGGCACAGGGAGACACGAGCAGTACTTC.

The chain employs TRBV5-1 and TRBJ1-2; tentative D call: TRBD1 (6 bases). The CDR3 spans 15 residues. V shed 4 bases and J shed 8 bases, with 21 bases lying between them. The germline CDR1 and CDR2 sequences are SGHRS and YFSETQ. In nucleotides, the CDR3 is TGCGCCAGCAGCCGGGGGTACACCGGGGGGGCGGGCTACACCTTC. Translation: CASSRGYTGGAGYTF.

V usage is TRBV7-2 and J usage is TRBJ1-5; possible D gene TRBD1, 6 bases. The CDR3 runs 15 residues. V gave up 1 base and J gave up 7 bases, with 14 bases separating them. Germline loops: CDR1 SGHTA, CDR2 FQGNSA. CDR3 sequence reads: CASSLESQGWQPQHF. The CDR3 DNA follows: TGTGCCAGCAGCTTAGAATCACAGGGATGGCAGCCCCAGCATTTT.

The chain has TRBV7-2 and TRBJ2-7; 9 nucleotides agree with TRBD1. The germline V gene encodes CDR1 SGHTA and CDR2 FQGNSA. Trimming at V came to 4 bases and at J to 5 bases, leaving 15 bases not matched to a gene. The CDR3 is 17 residues long. The CDR3, as DNA: TGTGCCAGCAGCTCGAGACCTCCGGGACAGGGTACCCACGAGCAGTACTTC. Its translation is CASSSRPPGQGTHEQYF.